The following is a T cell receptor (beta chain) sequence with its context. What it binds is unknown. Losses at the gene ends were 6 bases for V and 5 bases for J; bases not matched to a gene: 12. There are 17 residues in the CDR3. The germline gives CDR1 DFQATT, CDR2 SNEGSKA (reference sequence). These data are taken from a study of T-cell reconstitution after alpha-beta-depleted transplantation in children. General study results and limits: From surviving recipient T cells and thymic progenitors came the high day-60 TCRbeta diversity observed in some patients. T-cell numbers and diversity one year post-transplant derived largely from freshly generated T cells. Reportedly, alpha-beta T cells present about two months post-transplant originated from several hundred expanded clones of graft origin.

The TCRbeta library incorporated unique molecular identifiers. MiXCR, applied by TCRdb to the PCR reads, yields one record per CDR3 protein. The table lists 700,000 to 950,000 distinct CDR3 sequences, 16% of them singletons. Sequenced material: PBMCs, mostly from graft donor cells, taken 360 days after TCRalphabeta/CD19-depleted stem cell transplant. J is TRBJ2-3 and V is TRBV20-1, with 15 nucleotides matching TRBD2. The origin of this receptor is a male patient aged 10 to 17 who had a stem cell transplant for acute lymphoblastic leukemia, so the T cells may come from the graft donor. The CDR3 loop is CSAPGWTSGRALDTQYF. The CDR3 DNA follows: TGCAGTGCCCCGGGTTGGACTAGCGGGAGGGCCTTAGATACGCAGTATTTT.